The 4 T cell receptor beta chains below come from one sample, sequenced in a study of cytomegalovirus exposure and HLA in healthy donors. The PCR used 60 Vbeta and 13 Jbeta primers. This table comes from immunoSEQ multiplex PCR, and its TCRdb copy is limited to in-frame clones, with some not included. The table has some 87,000 clones, more than 60% seen once. The sequencing sample was made of PBMCs. The origin of the receptors is a man younger than 35 in good health and CMV-seropositive.

This rearrangement joins TRBV7-3 to TRBJ2-7; 7 nucleotides line up with TRBD2. CDR3 size: 14 residues. Germline loops: CDR1 SGHTA, CDR2 FQGTGA. V lost 5 bases, J lost 2 bases, and 6 bases stayed unmatched. CDR3 nucleotide sequence: TGTGCCAGCAGCCCCCGGGCGGGGGCCTACGAGCAGTACTTC. Protein product: CASSPRAGAYEQYF.

The rearrangement links TRBV15 to TRBJ1-2; 8 nucleotides align to TRBD1. CDR1 and CDR2 from the germline V gene are LNHNV and YYDKDF (reference sequence). This CDR3 region has 14 residues. V was clipped by 0 bases and J by 5 bases; unmatched bases: 2. CDR3 in DNA: TGTGCCACCAGCAGAGATCGGACAGGGTATGGCTACACCTTC. This translates into CATSRDRTGYGYTF.

This chain connects TRBV7-9 to TRBJ2-2, with 7 positions matching TRBD2. The CDR3 has 15 residues. Germline trimming cut 3 bases from V and 6 bases from J; bases unmatched to any gene: 7. CDR1 and CDR2 (germline): SEHNR, FQNEAQ (reference sequence). The CDR3 DNA is TGTGCCAGCAGCTTCGTCACGGGAGGTGCCGGGGAGCTGTTTTTT. Translating gives CASSFVTGGAGELFF.

V gene TRBV28 combines with J gene TRBJ2-1, with TRBD2 matching over 11 bases. This CDR3 is built from 17 residues. From germline, CDR1 is MDHEN and CDR2 SYDVKM. With V trimmed by 8 bases and J by 2 bases, 11 bases remained unmatched. CDR3 region: CASRGTSGRRTYNEQFF. The CDR3 region has the DNA TGTGCCAGCCGCGGGACTAGCGGTCGGCGGACCTACAATGAGCAGTTCTTC.